This T cell receptor (beta chain) was sequenced for a study of CXCR3-negative and CXCR3-positive naive CD8 T cells. TRB cDNA libraries were made by UMI-labeled 5' RACE. TCRdb re-called the 5' RACE reads; every CDR3 protein appears as one record, without DNA. Here the sample table reports 41,000 or so distinct CDR3 sequences. Germline CDR1 SQVTM, CDR2 ANQGSEA. The CDR3 has 13 residues. This sequence originates from a human donor in good health. Some clones in this sample may be carry-over from other donors' samples. The specimen was naive CXCR3- CD8+ T cells from blood. Subset noted: CD45RO-CCR7+CD27+CD95- naive CD8+ T cells lacking CXCR3 (TNR3-). The gene calls are TRBV29-1 and TRBJ2-2. The CDR3 protein is CSAPWQNTGELFF.